A selection of T cell receptor beta chains follows, all from one sample in a study of shared clonotypes between healthy human individuals. TCRdb keeps only in-frame clones here, not all; method: immunoSEQ multiplex PCR. Of around 2.5 million clones in the sample, 93% were seen once. The sample taken for sequencing was naive CD4+ T cells from PBMCs. These receptors were obtained from a young man in good health. Some clones in this sample may be carry-over from other donors' samples. CDR3s include the opening cysteine and the closing phenylalanine or tryptophan. A D gene is named only where the DNA matches it firmly. The size field is filled for only some rows; it gives once, few, many or a size class.

>TRBD1|TRBJ1-2|.|TRBV5-1
TGCGCCAGCAGCTTGGGACAGGGTCGAGGCTATGGCTACACCTTC
CASSLGQGRGYGYTF
>.|TRBJ2-5|.|TRBV15
TGTGCCACCAGCAGAGATCTGGTTGACACCTTGGTTGCGACCCAGTACTTC
CATSRDLVDTLVATQYF
>.|TRBJ2-1|.|TRBV27
TGTGCCAGCATGCGAACGGGATCGCCCTCCTACAATGAGCAGTTCTTC
CASMRTGSPSYNEQFF
>.|TRBJ1-3|.|TRBV6-1
TGTGCCAGCAGTGAGGGTCCGAAAGGGAACACCATATATTTT
CASSEGPKGNTIYF
>.|TRBJ2-7|.|TRBV27
TGTGCCACTTCGCGTCGGGACGGGAGCTCCTACGAGCAGTACTTC
CATSRRDGSSYEQYF
>.|TRBJ1-5|.|TRBV4-2
TGTGCCAGCAGCCAAGAGGGCCGCCTAGTAGATCAGCCCCAGCATTTT
CASSQEGRLVDQPQHF
>.|TRBJ2-7|.|TRBV7-2
TGTGCCAGCAGCTTAGGACAGGACTACGAGCAGTACTTC
CASSLGQDYEQYF
>.|TRBJ2-7|.|TRBV27
TGTGCCGGGACTTTGGGACAAAGCTACGAGCAGTACTTC
CAGTLGQSYEQYF
>.|TRBJ1-5|.|TRBV25-1
TGTGCCAGCAGTGGGTCGAGTGGCAATCAGCCCCAGCATTTT
CASSGSSGNQPQHF
>TRBD1|TRBJ1-1|.|TRBV18
TGTGCCAGCTCACTCCTAGGGACAGGGGACTTGAACACTGAAGCTTTCTTT
CASSLLGTGDLNTEAFF
>.|TRBJ2-1|.|TRBV28
TGTGCCAGCAGTTTTGGCGGTTCCTACAATGAGCAGTTCTTC
CASSFGGSYNEQFF
>TRBD1|TRBJ2-5|.|TRBV28
TGTGCCAGCAGTTTGAGGGACAGGGACCTCAGAACCCAGTACTTC
CASSLRDRDLRTQYF
>TRBD2|TRBJ2-3|.|TRBV28
TGTGCCAGCACCGAGCCGGGACTAGCGGGAGTGGGTGGGCAGTATTTT
CASTEPGLAGVGGQYF
>.|TRBJ2-3|.|TRBV28
TGTGCCGCATCGAGCGGAAGCACAGATACGCAGTATTTT
CAASSGSTDTQYF
>TRBD1|TRBJ2-1|.|TRBV18
TGTGCCAGCTCACCACAGACCACAGGGGGAACCTACAATGAGCAGTTCTTC
CASSPQTTGGTYNEQFF
>.|TRBJ2-4|.|TRBV21-1
TGTGCCAGCAGCAAAGACCCGGGGAGAGGCAAAAACATTCAGTACTTC
CASSKDPGRGKNIQYF
>TRBD2|TRBJ2-5|.|TRBV18
TGTGCCAGCTCACCAGCGGGGCCGCGGGGGCAAGAGACCCAGTACTTC
CASSPAGPRGQETQYF
>.|TRBJ1-4|once|TRBV28
TGTGCCAGCAGTTTTCTCAGCCAGCGTAATGAAAAACTGTTTTTT
CASSFLSQRNEKLFF
>.|TRBJ2-3|.|TRBV2
TGTGCCAGCAGTGACCCCGGACCAAGCACAGATACGCAGTATTTT
CASSDPGPSTDTQYF
>.|TRBJ1-1|.|TRBV14
TGTGCCAGCAGCCAAGCCAGGGCCAGTGAAGCTTTCTTT
CASSQARASEAFF
>.|TRBJ2-7|.|TRBV5-1
TGCGCCAGCAGCTTGGGGATAGACAGGTACGAGCAGTACTTC
CASSLGIDRYEQYF
>.|TRBJ2-1|.|TRBV28
TGTGCCAGCAGTCCCCCTCCATACAATGAGCAGTTCTTC
CASSPPPYNEQFF
>TRBD2|TRBJ2-3|.|TRBV12-5
TGTGCTAGTGCCACCGGGACTAGCGGGCGCACAGATACGCAGTATTTT
CASATGTSGRTDTQYF
>.|TRBJ1-3|.|TRBV9
TGTGCCAGCACGCGCACTGGGCAACGAAACACCATATATTTT
CASTRTGQRNTIYF
>.|TRBJ2-1|.|TRBV2
TGTGCCAGCAGTTCACTCCGTCTCCCCTACAATGAGCAGTTCTTC
CASSSLRLPYNEQFF
>.|TRBJ1-3|.|TRBV5-8
TGTGCCAGCAGCTTGTCGGAGGTCTCTGGAAACACCATATATTTT
CASSLSEVSGNTIYF
>.|TRBJ1-2|.|TRBV5-1
TGCGCCAGCAGCCCTTCGTGGGGTGGTCTGACCTATGGCTACACCTTC
CASSPSWGGLTYGYTF
>.|TRBJ2-2|.|TRBV20-1
TGCAGTGCTATTCGAACCGGGGAGCTGTTTTTT
CSAIRTGELFF
>TRBD2|TRBJ2-1|.|TRBV28
TGTGCCAGCAGTCCCCCTAGCGGGAGGCGGTACAATGAGCAGTTCTTC
CASSPPSGRRYNEQFF
>.|TRBJ2-1|.|TRBV7-9
TGTGCCAGCAGCTTGGACCTGAATCGTGGTGAGCAGTTCTTC
CASSLDLNRGEQFF
>.|TRBJ2-7|.|TRBV12-5
TGTGCTAGTGGTTTCGGTTCGACCTACGAGCAGTACTTC
CASGFGSTYEQYF
>TRBD1|TRBJ1-5|.|TRBV10-3
TGTGCCAGTGGACAGGGGGCAGATCAGCCCCAGCATTTT
CASGQGADQPQHF
>.|TRBJ2-5|.|TRBV18
TGTGCCAGCTCACCACCAGGGATTCAAGAGACCCAGTACTTC
CASSPPGIQETQYF
>TRBD2|TRBJ2-1|.|TRBV15
TGTGCCACCAGCAGCTATATGCTAGCGGGGGACAATGAGCAGTTCTTC
CATSSYMLAGDNEQFF
>TRBD1|TRBJ1-5|.|TRBV19
TGTGCCAGTAGTATAGGGGGAACAGGGGTTCAGCCCCAGCATTTT
CASSIGGTGVQPQHF
>.|TRBJ2-7|once|TRBV7-9
TGTGCCAGCAGCTTAGGCACCGGTTGGGGGGATTCCTACGAGCAGTACTTC
CASSLGTGWGDSYEQYF
>.|TRBJ1-5|.|TRBV6-5
TGTGCCAGCAGTTACGATGGACGTAACAATCAGCCCCAGCATTTT
CASSYDGRNNQPQHF
>.|TRBJ1-2|once|TRBV9
TGTGCCAGCAGCCCCACCGGGACATTTCACTATGGCTACACCTTC
CASSPTGTFHYGYTF
>.|TRBJ2-7|.|TRBV6-1
TGTGCCAGCAGTGAGTGGGTATTCTCCGAGCAGTACTTC
CASSEWVFSEQYF
>.|TRBJ2-1|.|TRBV6-6
TGTGCCAGCAGTCACGGACTGGGGGGCTCCTACAATGAGCAGTTCTTC
CASSHGLGGSYNEQFF
>TRBD1|TRBJ1-2|once|TRBV7-8
TGTGCCAGCAGCGCGGGACAGGGCACTAACTATGGCTACACCTTC
CASSAGQGTNYGYTF
>TRBD1|TRBJ1-4|.|TRBV4-2
TGTGCCAGCAGCCAAAACCTCGTCAGGGGGCCGTATGAAAAACTGTTTTTT
CASSQNLVRGPYEKLFF